The clone carrying this T cell receptor beta chain showed up just a few times. The antigen is unknown. Amplification used 60 Vbeta primers and 13 Jbeta primers. The data were produced by immunoSEQ multiplex PCR, yet TCRdb's version contains in-frame clones alone and is incomplete. The sample includes some 65,000 clones, about 73% of them seen just once. Unrecorded immune exposure was likely among donors, who were nominally healthy when sampled. The sample originates from a study of cytomegalovirus exposure and HLA in healthy donors. Study-wide points: CMV serostatus stood as the only immune exposure information on hand. Most of the TCR beta V segments (in an earlier analysis) were productive either about 87% or about 30% of the time. Near-uniform donor sequencing depth was presumed by presence/absence analyses.

Germline CDR1 MGHRA, CDR2 YSYEKL. The CDR3 extends over 15 amino acids. V shed 4 bases and J 3 bases; nucleotides not matched to a gene: 6. The sample taken for sequencing was PBMCs. This chain links TRBV4-1 with TRBJ2-5; 9 bases agree with TRBD1. The clonotype comes from a woman aged 25 to 39 in good health and CMV-seronegative. CDR3 sequence (DNA): TGCGCCAGCAGCCCCGGACAGGGGCCTGAAGAGACCCAGTACTTC. It is translated as CASSPGQGPEETQYF.